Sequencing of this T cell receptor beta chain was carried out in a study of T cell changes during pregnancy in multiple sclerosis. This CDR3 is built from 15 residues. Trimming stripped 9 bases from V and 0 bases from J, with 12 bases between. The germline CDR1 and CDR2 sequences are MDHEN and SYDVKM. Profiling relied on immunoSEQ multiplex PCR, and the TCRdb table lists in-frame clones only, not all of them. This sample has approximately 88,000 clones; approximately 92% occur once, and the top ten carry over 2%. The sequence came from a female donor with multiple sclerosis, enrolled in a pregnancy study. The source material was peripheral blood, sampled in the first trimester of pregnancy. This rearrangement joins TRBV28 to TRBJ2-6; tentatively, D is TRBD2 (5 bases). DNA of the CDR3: TGTGCCAGTAGTACTCGGGGCTCTGGGGCCAACGTCCTGACTTTC. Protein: CASSTRGSGANVLTF.